One sample yielded the 7 T cell receptor beta chains listed below, sequenced in a study of vaccination effects on CD4 cells after COVID-19. These receptors lack a known antigen. Pools of viral peptides were used by the ViraFEST assay to expand antigen-specific CD4+ T cells ahead of sequencing. The culture ran for roughly ten days before CD4+ T cells were isolated. The healthy vaccine recipients, who had no prior SARS-CoV-2 infection, showed negative nucleocapsid antibodies. The method was immunoSEQ multiplex PCR; TCRdb's version includes in-frame clones alone and lacks a portion of them. The data show 35,000 to 50,000 clones, around 80% seen once. This specimen consisted of CD4+ T cells from PBMCs cultured with SARS-CoV-2 spike peptides, obtained before COVID-19 vaccination. Every receptor here comes from a human donor who received a COVID-19 vaccine.

This chain joins TRBV28 and TRBJ2-5; 8 nucleotides match TRBD1. The germline V gene encodes CDR1 MDHEN and CDR2 SYDVKM. This CDR3 comprises 14 residues. V shed 5 bases and J 4 bases; nucleotides not matched to a gene: 6. The CDR3 loop reads CASSIRQGLETQYF. Here the CDR3 DNA reads TGTGCCAGCAGTATCAGACAGGGGTTAGAGACCCAGTACTTC. Together with reference TRBV28 and TRBJ2-5, the CDR3 gives the full variable domain: DVKVTQSSRYLVKRTGEKVFLECVQDMDHENMFWYRQDPGLGLRLIYFSYDVKMKEKGDIPEGYSVSREKKERFSLILESASTNQTSMYLCASSIRQGLETQYFGPGTRLLVL.

The chain recombines TRBV27 with TRBJ2-6; D is undetermined. Looked up from germline, CDR1 is MNHEY and CDR2 is SMNVEV (reference sequence). CDR3 length: 14 amino acids. V dropped 8 bases and J dropped 2 bases, with 10 bases sitting between them. As DNA, the CDR3 is TGTGCCAGCGGGCCCCTCCCTGGGGCCAACGTCCTGACTTTC. It is translated as CASGPLPGANVLTF.

The chain joins TRBV19 to TRBJ2-5; D might be TRBD1 (6 bases). The CDR3 contains 14 residues. The ends were cut back, 2 bases at V and 2 bases at J, with 9 bases in the middle. Germline loops: CDR1 LNHDA, CDR2 SQIVND (reference sequence). CDR3 residues: CASSIRQEQETQYF. In DNA form, the CDR3 reads TGTGCCAGTAGTATACGACAGGAACAAGAGACCCAGTACTTC.

The rearrangement joins TRBV27 to TRBJ1-1, with D perhaps matching TRBD1 (5 bases). Germline V gene lookup returns CDR1 MNHEY and CDR2 SMNVEV (reference sequence). There are 14 residues in the CDR3. Trimming removed 3 bases at V and 2 bases at J, with 10 bases between. For the CDR3, the DNA is TGTGCCAGCAGTTTTAGGGGTGGAAACACTGAAGCTTTCTTT. Its translation: CASSFRGGNTEAFF.

The chain recombines TRBV10-3 with TRBJ2-1, with 14 bases aligning to TRBD2. Germline loops: CDR1 ENHRY, CDR2 SYGVKD. Trimming at V came to 3 bases and at J to 9 bases, leaving 13 bases not matched to a gene. The CDR3 extends over 18 amino acids. The CDR3 here is CAISDPPGTSGGQGEQFF. CDR3 bases: TGTGCCATCAGTGACCCCCCCGGGACTAGCGGGGGTCAGGGTGAGCAGTTCTTC.

This clone was seen a handful of times. This chain connects TRBV5-1 to TRBJ1-6, with TRBD1 as a possible D gene (5 bases). CDR1 and CDR2 from the germline V gene are SGHRS and YFSETQ. This CDR3 contains 16 residues. Between the trimmed V and J ends, which lost 4 bases and 7 bases, there was a span of 18 bases. The CDR3 region is CASSKDPGGGNSPLHF. CDR3 in DNA: TGCGCCAGCAGCAAAGACCCGGGGGGGGGAAATTCACCCCTCCACTTT.

This chain uses TRBV28 with TRBJ2-7; 7 nucleotides agree with TRBD1. With 9 bases clipped from V and 7 bases from J, the junction kept 9 bases outside the gene matches. The CDR3 is made up of 12 amino acids. Germline lookup yields CDR1 MDHEN and CDR2 SYDVKM. CDR3 DNA: TGTGCCAGTAACACAGGGGTGCAAGAGCAGTACGTC. It encodes CASNTGVQEQYV.